These 15 T cell receptor beta chains share one sample of origin, sequenced in a study of blood T cell repertoires in COVID-19. Clones were sequenced by immunoSEQ multiplex PCR, and TCRdb holds only the in-frame ones, with some missing. The sample carries about 190,000 clones, about 85% recorded once. Sequencing was performed on peripheral blood. These receptors were collected from a young man with acute or convalescent COVID-19.

This rearrangement joins TRBV10-3 to TRBJ1-1; TRBD1 agrees at 8 bases. CDR3 length: 15 residues. Germline V gene lookup returns CDR1 ENHRY and CDR2 SYGVKD. Losses at the gene ends were 4 bases for V and 1 base for J; bases not matched to a gene: 5. The CDR3 bases are TGTGCCATCAGTGCTCAGGGGGCTGGGAACACTGAAGCTTTCTTT. This codes for CAISAQGAGNTEAFF.

The rearrangement joins TRBV4-1 to TRBJ2-7; TRBD2 might be the D (6 bases). The CDR3 has 13 amino acids. V gave up 4 bases and J gave up 3 bases, with 10 bases separating them. The germline V gene has CDR1 MGHRA and CDR2 YSYEKL. CDR3 residues: CASSPLGGYEQYF. The CDR3 DNA follows: TGCGCCAGCAGCCCCCTCGGGGGCTACGAGCAGTACTTC.

This clone was found a few times. This chain uses TRBV28 with TRBJ1-1, with 8 bases that match TRBD1. Germline-derived CDR1 and CDR2 are MDHEN and SYDVKM. The CDR3 length is 15 residues. J gave up 1 base and V 6 bases, and 7 bases lay outside the gene matches. CDR3 nucleotide sequence: TGTGCCAGCAGGACTCCCGGGACAGGGAACACTGAAGCTTTCTTT. Amino acids: CASRTPGTGNTEAFF.

A single count supports this clone. V gene TRBV13 combines with J gene TRBJ1-4, with TRBD1 matching 10 bases. The CDR3 length is 16 residues. Germline CDR1 is PRHDT and CDR2 is FYEKMQ (reference sequence). After removal of 4 bases from V and 2 bases from J, the junction contained 4 bases not matched to a gene. As DNA, the CDR3 is TGTGCCAGCAGCTCCGGGACAGGGGATACTAATGAAAAACTGTTTTTT. Its protein is CASSSGTGDTNEKLFF. Full variable domain (missing parts from reference TRBV13 and TRBJ1-4): AAGVIQSPRHLIKEKRETATLKCYPIPRHDTVYWYQQGPGQDPQFLISFYEKMQSDKGSIPDRFSAQQFSDYHSELNMSSLELGDSALYFCASSSGTGDTNEKLFFGSGTQLSVL.

The rearrangement uses TRBV3-1 (or the pseudogene TRBV3-2) and TRBJ2-3; D is ambiguous. The V gene lost 3 bases and the J gene lost 3 bases, with 16 bases spanning the gap. This CDR3 contains 16 residues. Germline V gene sequence: CDR1 LGHDT, CDR2 YNNKEL (reference sequence). The CDR3 reads CASSQLGGPFTDTQYF. CDR3 DNA sequence: TGTGCCAGCAGCCAGCTTGGCGGCCCATTTACAGATACGCAGTATTTT.

The CDR3 loop is CASSRSWSYEQYF. The CDR3 DNA is TGTGCCAGCAGTCGTAGCTGGTCGTACGAGCAGTACTTC. The J gene is TRBJ2-7, the V gene TRBV7-2; D remains unclear. CDR3 length equals 13 residues. The V and J ends lost 6 bases and 4 bases respectively, with 13 bases between them. Germline V gene lookup returns CDR1 SGHTA and CDR2 FQGNSA.

The V call is TRBV19, the J call TRBJ2-7; 8 bases fit TRBD2. Germline trimming cut 5 bases from V and 5 bases from J; bases unmatched to any gene: 8. The CDR3 sequence is 14 residues long. Germline V gene data show CDR1 as LNHDA and CDR2 as SQIVND (reference sequence). DNA of the CDR3: TGTGCCAGTAGTGCCCGGACTAGCACGGACGAGCAGTACTTC. Amino acids: CASSARTSTDEQYF.

The rearrangement joins TRBV7-2 to TRBJ2-7; D not certain. The CDR3 length is 14 residues. From germline, CDR1 is SGHTA and CDR2 FQGNSA. The V end lost 3 bases, the J end lost 0 bases, and 9 bases lay between the germline ends. The DNA of the CDR3 is TGTGCCAGCAGCTTTTCGGCTAGCTCCTACGAGCAGTACTTC. Translation: CASSFSASSYEQYF.

The CDR3 sequence is CASSPPGGGDYGYTF. The CDR3 region has the DNA TGTGCCAGCAGTCCACCTGGGGGGGGCGACTATGGCTACACCTTC. The V gene is TRBV28, the J gene TRBJ1-2; D possibly corresponds to TRBD1 (6 bases). Germline CDR1 reads MDHEN; CDR2 reads SYDVKM. The CDR3 has 15 residues. V was shortened by 5 bases and J by 3 bases, with 16 bases between the two germline ends.

The chain joins TRBV5-1 to TRBJ2-4; 7 bases agree with TRBD1. Germline loops: CDR1 SGHRS, CDR2 YFSETQ. J was trimmed by 2 bases and V by 2 bases; bases with no gene match: 7. CDR3 length equals 16 residues. Written as DNA, the CDR3 is TGCGCCAGCAGCTTCTCTTTGACAGGGACCAAAAACATTCAGTACTTC. Translating it yields CASSFSLTGTKNIQYF.

Comment on this clone: The germline gene is not matched at one end of the junction; a read error may be the cause. The chain recombines TRBV5-5 with TRBJ2-6; D not certain. This CDR3 contains 14 residues. Looked up from germline, CDR1 is SGHKS and CDR2 is YYEKEE (reference sequence). DNA of the CDR3: TGTGCCAGCAGCTCGGGTCCTGGAGCCAACGTCCTGACTTTC. The encoded protein is CASSSGPGANVLTF.

In its sample, this clone was seen a few times. The chain uses TRBV28 and TRBJ2-2; weak D call: TRBD2 (6 bases). Germline assignment: CDR1 MDHEN and CDR2 SYDVKM. V lost 4 bases and J 7 bases, leaving 10 bases between the germline ends. The CDR3 runs 13 residues. The chain's CDR3 is CASSWDLGGELFF. The CDR3 DNA is TGTGCCAGCAGTTGGGACTTGGGCGGGGAGCTGTTTTTT.

This clone was seen a few times. The CDR3 DNA sequence: TGTGCCAGCAGCTCAAGCGGCCCCACAAACATTCAGTACTTC. The encoded protein is CASSSSGPTNIQYF. J is TRBJ2-4 and V is TRBV5-6; possible D gene TRBD2, 5 bases. Germline V gene data show CDR1 as SGHDT and CDR2 as YYEEEE. V was cut by 3 bases and J by 6 bases, with 13 bases left in between. The CDR3 length is 14 residues. The full variable domain, rest sourced from reference TRBV5-6 and TRBJ2-4, is DAGVTQSPTHLIKTRGQQVTLRCSPKSGHDTVSWYQQALGQGPQFIFQYYEEEERQRGNFPDRFSGHQFPNYSSELNVNALLLGDSALYLCASSSSGPTNIQYFGAGTRLSVL.

This clone showed up just a few times. V and J are TRBV4-1 and TRBJ2-2; TRBD1 might be the D (6 bases). CDR1 is MGHRA and CDR2 is YSYEKL in the germline V gene. The V and J ends lost 4 bases and 5 bases respectively, with 11 bases between them. There are 14 residues in the CDR3. The CDR3 is CASSLPTGTGELFF. In DNA form, the CDR3 reads TGCGCCAGCAGCCTCCCGACAGGAACCGGGGAGCTGTTTTTT.

The chain uses TRBV5-5 and TRBJ1-1, with D unclear. Germline CDR1 reads SGHKS; CDR2 reads YYEKEE (reference sequence). The CDR3 spans 14 residues. The V gene lost 7 bases and the J gene lost 1 base, with 14 bases spanning the gap. The chain's CDR3 is CASAPWWPNTEAFF. The CDR3 nucleotides are TGTGCCAGCGCCCCTTGGTGGCCGAACACTGAAGCTTTCTTT.